This paragraph reports one T cell receptor (beta chain). As yet, its antigen is unknown. The germline V gene encodes CDR1 SEHNR and CDR2 FQNEAQ (reference sequence). The CDR3 is 13 amino acids. Trimming stripped 5 bases from V and 4 bases from J, with 11 bases between. cDNA molecules, individually, were tagged with unique molecular identifiers. TCRdb passed the 5' RACE reads through MiXCR, listing each CDR3 protein once. The table includes around 70,000 distinct CDR3 sequences, less than 15% detected once. This record belongs to a study of early T cells in non-severe SARS-CoV-2 infection. Turning to the study itself: It was bulk RNA from unsorted whole blood that was sequenced, and the chains were unpaired.

Whole-study results and caveats: CD4 and private specificities were missed by VDJdb matching, which favored anti-spike CD8 responses.

The sequenced sample was whole blood. The rearrangement joins TRBV7-9 to TRBJ1-2, with D possibly TRBD1 on 5 matching bases. The clonotype comes from an adult who was a healthcare worker with PCR-confirmed SARS-CoV-2 infection or an uninfected control (not recorded which). CDR3 nucleotides: TGTGCCAGCAGCCCCGGACAAGGCTATGGCTACACCTTC. This codes for CASSPGQGYGYTF.